This T cell receptor beta chain comes out of a study of blood T cell repertoires in COVID-19. Study information: Samples representing acute and convalescent COVID-19 were sourced from the United States, Italy and Spain. Sample material is recorded as cDNA or gDNA derived from T cells, B-cell-depleted T cells, or PBMCs.

TCRdb's table, derived via immunoSEQ multiplex PCR, lists solely in-frame clones and lacks some. The repertoire has roughly 290,000 clones, 80% to 85% of them found once; the top ten carry approximately 14%. Enrolment of Seattle patients took place during active infection, and they were followed longitudinally. What was sequenced was peripheral blood. The sequence was collected from a person aged 65-85 years with COVID-19, enrolled during active disease.

The CDR3: CASSLTGGVGQFF. The CDR3 DNA reads as TGTGCCAGCAGCTTAACAGGGGGCGTTGGTCAGTTCTTC. This rearrangement joins TRBV9 to TRBJ2-1; 9 bases are shared with TRBD1. The V and J ends lost 4 bases and 13 bases, in that order; junction bases with no gene match: 9. The CDR3 is made up of 13 amino acids. Per germline, CDR1 SGDLS and CDR2 YYNGEE.